A selection of T cell receptor beta chains follows, all from one sample in a study of T cell responses to AZD1222 COVID-19 vaccine. Assay: immunoSEQ multiplex PCR; the TCRdb copy retains only in-frame clones and omits some. The sample includes approximately 100,000 clones, about 88% seen only once; the top ten take more than 15%. The material sequenced was peripheral blood, taken on day 0 of AZD1222 vaccination. Every receptor here comes from an adult in good health. The CDR3 runs from the conserved cysteine through the conserved F or W. D genes are given only for firm matches. A row's size may be missing; if present it is once, few, many or a size class.

>TRBV4-3|-|TRBJ2-7|-
TGCGCCAGCAGCCAGGGAAGGGGCGTAGACTACGAGCAGTACTTC
CASSQGRGVDYEQYF
>TRBV10-3|-|TRBJ2-5|TRBD1
TGTGCCATCAGTGAGCGACAGGGCTGGGACCAAGAGACCCAGTACTTC
CAISERQGWDQETQYF
>TRBV7-9|-|TRBJ1-5|-
TGTGCCAGCAGCTTTCAGAATCAGCCCCAGCATTTT
CASSFQNQPQHF
>TRBV5-8|-|TRBJ2-2|-
TGTGCCAGCAGCTTGGACGGTGGGGCCTACGGGGAGCTGTTTTTT
CASSLDGGAYGELFF
>TRBV5-4|-|TRBJ2-1|-
TGTATATTTGGACAGCTCTCCTACAATGAGCAGTTCTTC
CIFGQLSYNEQFF
>TRBV18|-|TRBJ2-1|-
TGTGCCAGCTCACCAGGGTCACCCAGGGGTCTCAATGAGCAGTTCTTC
CASSPGSPRGLNEQFF
>TRBV4-1|-|TRBJ1-6|-
TGCGCCAGCAGCAGGGTCGCCGCGAATAATTCACCCCTCCACTTT
CASSRVAANNSPLHF
>TRBV7-2|-|TRBJ1-6|-
TGTGCCAGCAGCTTATCCCAGGGTGGCTCCTATAATTCACCCCTCCACTTT
CASSLSQGGSYNSPLHF
>TRBV30|-|TRBJ1-2|-
TGTGCCTGGAACGAACTCTTCTTC
CAWNELFF
>TRBV7-2|-|TRBJ2-2|TRBD1
TGTGCCAGCAGCTTAGTCCCCCTGACAGGGGCCGCGAACACCGGGGAGCTGTTTTTT
CASSLVPLTGAANTGELFF
>TRBV5-1|-|TRBJ2-3|-
TGCGCCGGCTCCTCGGGCGCGTCGTCGGGGGATACGCAGTATTTT
CAGSSGASSGDTQYF
>TRBV18|-|TRBJ1-2|-
TGTGCCAGCTCACCTCGGAGTTCTGGTGGCTACACCTTC
CASSPRSSGGYTF
>TRBV6-2/TRBV6-3|-|TRBJ2-4|-
TGTGCCAGCAGCACCGCGGGTAACCTAGCCAAAAACATTCAGTACTTC
CASSTAGNLAKNIQYF
>TRBV7-2|-|TRBJ1-6|TRBD1
TGTGCCAGCAGCTTACCAGGGGGTAATTCACCCCTCCACTTT
CASSLPGGNSPLHF
>TRBV15|-|TRBJ2-7|TRBD1
TGTGCCACCAGCAGTTTGGACAGGGGCCCCGCTCGCGAGCAGTACTTC
CATSSLDRGPAREQYF
>TRBV12-3/TRBV12-4|-|TRBJ2-7|-
TGTGCCAGCAGTGCCTCCCCCTACGAGCAGTACTTC
CASSASPYEQYF
>TRBV19|-|TRBJ1-5|-
TGTGCCAGTAGTTTGGGCCGAAATCAGCCCCAGCATTTT
CASSLGRNQPQHF
>TRBV7-9|-|TRBJ2-7|-
TGTGCCAGCAGCGACCCGCGTGGAGGCGAGCAGTACTTC
CASSDPRGGEQYF
>TRBV6-4|-|TRBJ1-2|-
TGTGCCAGCAGTGGCTCTTGGGGGAGCGGCTACACCTTC
CASSGSWGSGYTF
>TRBV6-5|-|TRBJ2-3|TRBD2
TGTGCCAGCAGTAACCTAGCGGGGGCCACAGATACGCAGTATTTT
CASSNLAGATDTQYF
>TRBV5-1|-|TRBJ1-4|-
TGCGCCAGCAGCCCGCCGGAGGGCCAATATGAAAAACTGTTTTTT
CASSPPEGQYEKLFF
>TRBV3-1/TRBV3-2|-|TRBJ1-2|TRBD1
TGTGCCAGCAGCCCGACAGGGAACTATGGCTACACCTTC
CASSPTGNYGYTF
>TRBV5-6|-|TRBJ1-1|-
TGTGCCAGCAGCTGGGTTTTGGCGACTGAAGCTTTCTTT
CASSWVLATEAFF
>TRBV4-1|once|TRBJ1-2|-
TGCGCCAGCAGCCAAGATCAGGGGAATGGATATGGCTACACCTTC
CASSQDQGNGYGYTF
>TRBV19|-|TRBJ1-1|TRBD1
TGTGCCAGTACCGACAGGGGTCGCAACACTGAAGCTTTCTTT
CASTDRGRNTEAFF
>TRBV5-5|-|TRBJ2-1|TRBD2
TGTGCCAGCAGCTGGGGGACTAGCGGGAGGGGCAATGAGCAGTTCTTC
CASSWGTSGRGNEQFF
>TRBV28|-|TRBJ1-2|TRBD1
TGTGCCAGCAGTTCCGGGACAGGGCCCTACCGGCATGGCTACACCTTC
CASSSGTGPYRHGYTF
>TRBV28|-|TRBJ1-2|-
TGTGCCAGCAGTTCCCCGGCACTTAACTATGGCTACACCTTC
CASSSPALNYGYTF
>TRBV19|-|TRBJ2-2|-
TGTGCCAGTCGGGTAAATCTAGGCGGGGAGCTGTTTTTT
CASRVNLGGELFF
>TRBV6-6|-|TRBJ2-3|-
TGTGCCAGCAGTCCAACACAGGGCCTCCCGCGCACAGATACGCAGTATTTT
CASSPTQGLPRTDTQYF
>TRBV6-5|-|TRBJ2-3|TRBD2
TGTGCCAGCCCCAGGGCTAGCGGAAGCACAGATACGCAGTATTTT
CASPRASGSTDTQYF
>TRBV19|-|TRBJ1-1|-
TGTGCCAGTAGTAGCGCAGGGACTTGGAACACTGAAGCTTTCTTT
CASSSAGTWNTEAFF
>TRBV6-5|-|TRBJ1-4|TRBD1
TGTGCCAGCAGTTACACCCGACAGGGAACTGAAAAACTGTTTTTT
CASSYTRQGTEKLFF
>TRBV6-5|-|TRBJ2-1|-
TGTGCCAGCAGGGGGCGGTCCAGCTCCTACAATGAGCAGTTCTTC
CASRGRSSSYNEQFF
>TRBV7-9|-|TRBJ2-4|-
TGTGCCAGCAGCGGGAATAAGACCAGAAACATTCAGTACTTC
CASSGNKTRNIQYF
>TRBV29-1|-|TRBJ1-1|-
TGCAGCGTGGACCTGACGGCGCACACTGAAGCTTTCTTT
CSVDLTAHTEAFF
>TRBV29-1|-|TRBJ1-4|TRBD1
TGCAGCGCTGGGACAGATGGGACTAATGAAAAACTGTTTTTT
CSAGTDGTNEKLFF
>TRBV19|-|TRBJ1-5|TRBD1
TGTGCCAGTAGTATTTCCACAGGGGGCGCGCAGCCCCAGCATTTT
CASSISTGGAQPQHF
>TRBV19|-|TRBJ1-5|-
TGTGCCCCAAAAGGAGTTGATAATCAGCCCCAGCATTTT
CAPKGVDNQPQHF
>TRBV11-2|once|TRBJ2-4|-
TGTGCCAGCAGCCCCCCCGACCGCAAAAACATTCAGTACTTC
CASSPPDRKNIQYF
>TRBV27|once|TRBJ2-7|-
TGTGCCAGCAGTTTACAGGACAAAGGGAACGAGCAGTACTTC
CASSLQDKGNEQYF
>TRBV5-6|once|TRBJ2-3|TRBD1
TGTGCCAGCAGCTGGGACAGGGGGCTCCGGCCAGATACGCAGTATTTT
CASSWDRGLRPDTQYF
>TRBV9|-|TRBJ1-2|-
TGTGCCAGCAGCGGGCTAAACTATGGCTACACCTTC
CASSGLNYGYTF
>TRBV19|-|TRBJ1-1|TRBD1
TGTGCCAGTAGTCCGGACAGGGCTGTACCTGAAGCTTTCTTT
CASSPDRAVPEAFF
>TRBV7-2|-|TRBJ2-2|TRBD2
TGTGCCAGCAGCCGCGGACTAGGGGCGAACACCGGGGAGCTGTTTTTT
CASSRGLGANTGELFF
>TRBV7-2|-|TRBJ2-5|TRBD2
TGTGCCAGCAGCTTGGTAGCGGGGGGTCAAGAGACCCAGTACTTC
CASSLVAGGQETQYF
>TRBV9|-|TRBJ1-3|-
TGTGCCAGCAGCGGAACCGGGACGGCTGGAAACACCATATATTTT
CASSGTGTAGNTIYF
>TRBV25-1|few|TRBJ1-5|-
TGTGCCAGCAGTGACAGGGTCACCAATCAGCCCCAGCATTTT
CASSDRVTNQPQHF
>TRBV5-1|-|TRBJ2-1|TRBD1
TGCGCCAGCAGCTTGGAGGGACAGGGGAACAATGAGCAGTTCTTC
CASSLEGQGNNEQFF
>TRBV7-2|-|TRBJ2-4|-
TGTGCCAGCAGCTTAGGGCGTGGGGCAGGGGAGGCCAAAAACATTCAGTACTTC
CASSLGRGAGEAKNIQYF
>TRBV9|-|TRBJ1-1|-
TGTGCCAGCAGCGTCGCAGGGTTTGGTGAAGCTTTCTTT
CASSVAGFGEAFF
>TRBV3-1/TRBV3-2|-|TRBJ1-6|-
TGTGCCAGCAGCCAAGCAGGGAGCTCCTATAATTCACCCCTCCACTTT
CASSQAGSSYNSPLHF